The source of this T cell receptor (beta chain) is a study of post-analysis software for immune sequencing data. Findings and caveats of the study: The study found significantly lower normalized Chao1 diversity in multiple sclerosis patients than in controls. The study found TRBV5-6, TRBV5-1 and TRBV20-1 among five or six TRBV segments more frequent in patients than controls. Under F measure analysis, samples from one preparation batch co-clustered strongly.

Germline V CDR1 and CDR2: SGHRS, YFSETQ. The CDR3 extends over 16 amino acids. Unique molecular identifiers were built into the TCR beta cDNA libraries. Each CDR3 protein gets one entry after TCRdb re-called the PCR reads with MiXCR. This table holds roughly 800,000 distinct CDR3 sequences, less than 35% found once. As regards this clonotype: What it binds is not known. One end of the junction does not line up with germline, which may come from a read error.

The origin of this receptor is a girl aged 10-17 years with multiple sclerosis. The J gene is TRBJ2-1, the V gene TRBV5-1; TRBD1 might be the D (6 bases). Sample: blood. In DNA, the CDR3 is TGCGCTAGCAGCTTGGCCCGAGACAGGAGCTACAATGAGCAGTTCTTC. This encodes CASSLARDRSYNEQFF.